This T cell receptor beta chain was sequenced in a study of tumor and adjacent non-tumor tissue in lung cancer. Study-wide points: TCR diversity was significantly greater in tumor than normal lung tissue. Top 100 clones took a larger repertoire share in normal lung.

No cell sorting was done before RNA was extracted from the tissue. Concerning this clonotype: Its antigen is undetermined. Germline is not matched at one junction end, which may reflect a read error.

The CDR3 length is 18 residues. Germline CDR1 and CDR2: LGHNA and YNFKEQ. The library came from three nested PCR rounds adapted from ARM-PCR protocols. TCRdb redid the calling of the multiplex PCR reads with MiXCR, one entry per CDR3 protein. The repertoire holds some 90,000 distinct CDR3 sequences, with roughly 62% as singletons. This sequence was found in a man aged 65 to 79 with non-small cell lung cancer. Sequenced input: lung tumor tissue. The V call is TRBV4-2, the J call TRBJ1-5; possibly TRBD1 for D (5 bases). The CDR3 loop is CASSQGRMWGMSNQSQHF. The DNA for the CDR3 is TGTGCCAGCAGCCAAGGGAGGATGTGGGGGATGAGCAATCAGTCCCAGCATTTT.